This T cell receptor (beta chain) was observed in a study of blood T cell repertoires in COVID-19 (TCRdb year 2020). Regarding the study in general: Samples covering the acute and convalescent phases of COVID-19 were provided by collaborators in the United States, Italy and Spain. A de-identified subject ID, COVID-19 status, age in years and sex were almost always included in the sample metadata. The repertoires were made available in a free public database intended to serve as a resource for research on the immune response to SARS-CoV-2. The material from the prospective study consisted of cDNA or gDNA derived from T cells, B-cell-depleted T cells, or PBMCs. Samples were obtained from the ongoing ImmuneRACE study (first 160 participants) and from over 1,000 subjects provided by 6 global collaborators. Deeply sampled blood TCRbeta repertoires from subjects exposed to, actively infected with, or recovered from COVID-19 were included in the dataset. Where available, HLA class I and class II types were taken from metadata supplied by the sample provider and were not determined by assay-based typing.

TCRbeta CDR3 regions were amplified from genomic DNA using the immunoSEQ Assay, a bias-controlled multiplex PCR. The authors processed their data as follows. Within the assay, amplification of reference gene primers was used to estimate how many nucleated cells each sample contained. Sequence reads were collapsed and filtered to measure the absolute abundance of every unique TCRbeta CDR3 rearrangement. For each sample, productive Simpson clonality was calculated as the square root of Simpson's diversity index over productive rearrangements. TCRdb re-hosts the immuneACCESS table, in-frame sequences only. Its copies lack some clones; in the studies checked, an unresolved V gene accounts for under half of them, and the cause for the rest is not known. The V and J calls and clone size were taken over from that table, and D and trimming were inferred from the DNA. The sample profile shows a few hundred thousand clones; around 80% of them were found once. 5% of the sample rests with the top ten.

Relative to germline, V is 0 bases shorter and J is 5 bases shorter, with 13 bases between their ends. The germline V gene specifies SGHTA as CDR1 and FQGNSA as CDR2. The CDR3 runs 15 amino acids, cysteine and phenylalanine included. Solely the CDR3 DNA is kept, with 45 bases framed from the first base. In the prospective study, participants were roughly 18 to 100 years old, resided in about two dozen geographic areas of the United States, and were enrolled through a virtual design. In the prospective study, cohorts were assigned on the basis of participant-reported clinical history obtained from a screening survey and a study questionnaire. Exposed participants had been in contact, within 2 weeks of entering the study, with a person who had a PCR-confirmed or clinician-diagnosed case of COVID-19. In the prospective study, mobile phlebotomists collected whole blood, serum and a nasopharyngeal or oropharyngeal swab from each participant. Over an approximately 2-month period, participants in the prospective study had the option of providing additional blood draws and questionnaires. Before DNA extraction, prospective study blood samples were shipped either frozen or at room temperature.

The paper as a whole reports these results and caveats: The amount of clinical and demographic metadata varied by source and participant and was provided uncurated.

Of note for this clone: Its specific antigen is unknown. No per-base quality is available; no much larger clone lies one base away.

This TCR was recovered from a man between 35 and 55 years old who had been exposed to COVID-19. The rearranged chain carries TRBV7-2 and TRBJ2-5, and possibly TRBD1, on 7 matching bases. The sequenced material came from PBMCs or T cells enriched from blood (not recorded which). The bases read TGTGCCAGCAGCTTAGCGGCGGCAGGGGGGGAGACCCAGTACTTC. It translates as CASSLAAAGGETQYF.